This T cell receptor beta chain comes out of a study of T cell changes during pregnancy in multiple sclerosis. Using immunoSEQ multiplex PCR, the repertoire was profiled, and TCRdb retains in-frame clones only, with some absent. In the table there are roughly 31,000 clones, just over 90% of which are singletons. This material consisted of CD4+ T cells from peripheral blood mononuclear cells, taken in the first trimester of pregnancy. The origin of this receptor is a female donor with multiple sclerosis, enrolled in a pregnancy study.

Here the CDR3 DNA reads TGTGCCAGCGGGGAGGGGGTGACGGGCTACGAGCAGTACTTC. This codes for CASGEGVTGYEQYF. The chain recombines TRBV6-1 with TRBJ2-7, with D possibly TRBD2 on 7 matching bases. Germline V gene sequence: CDR1 MNHNS, CDR2 SASEGT. The CDR3 has 14 amino acids. Trimming cost V 8 bases and J 3 bases, with 17 bases left between them.